The present T cell receptor (beta chain) was sequenced within a study of cytomegalovirus exposure and HLA in healthy donors (TCRdb year 2017). For the study in its entirety: In an earlier analysis of approximately 640 of the donors, 276 Gb of sequence data and approximately 120 million unique TCR beta sequences from roughly 180 million T cells were reported. All discovery cohort repertoires had been generated using a single sequencing platform. Typing coverage differed by locus: A, B, C, DRB1 and DQB1 were typed in roughly 620-630 donors, DQA1 in about 510, DPA1 in nearly 610, and DPB1 in 400 to 490. On average, roughly 250,000 unique TCR beta nucleotide sequences were sequenced per donor among 398 genotyped donors of the cohort, with 15% to 20% of those sequences being non-productive. The study aimed to test whether signatures of past pathogen exposure could be identified by cataloging public T cell receptors. The T cell repertoires of 670 or so subjects were profiled by immunosequencing and related to cytomegalovirus serostatus. Donor age, sex, ethnicity and CMV serostatus were compiled alongside the repertoire data. An early release that covered several hundred HLA-typed donors contained about 290 gigabases of sequencing data and around 80 million unique TCR sequences. Among the roughly 390 genotyped donors, around 81% belonged to the genetic ancestry cluster associated with self-reported Caucasian donors. Rather than using new phenotypic data, the later analysis identified candidate immune exposures from TCR beta sequences and from how often those sequences occurred across donors. In addition to the first cohort of 500 to 850 subjects, a separate validation cohort of approximately 130 different subjects was used. A later analysis re-analyzed previously published TCR beta repertoires from approximately 700 donors and added high-resolution HLA genotyping to study TCR occurrence patterns. HLA typing covered class I and class II loci at four-digit resolution. The study combined high-throughput TCR immunosequencing, statistical association of individual TCRs with disease status, and machine learning to predict cytomegalovirus infection status. In a later genetic analysis, genome-wide SNP genotypes for about 55% of the roughly 700 donors were used, and that subset was treated as a discovery cohort. A few DR-DQ haplotypes were treated as single units for association and clustering because of strong linkage in the cohort. An earlier analysis of 587 of the donors applied high-throughput TCR beta sequencing to assess whether each TCR beta V gene segment acted as functional or pseudogenic. Overall study outcomes, separate from this receptor: Several of the top co-occurrence clusters appeared to be linked to parvovirus B19, influenza, CMV and Epstein-Barr virus, according to a later analysis. Only TCR beta chains were sequenced in this cohort, and the absence of alpha or paired-chain data limited detectable features. Roughly uniform sequencing depth across donors was assumed in presence/absence analyses, although this assumption may not hold. In a later analysis, the rate of TCR association differed among HLA loci, with DRB1 alleles having the most associated TCRs and HLA-C alleles having the fewest. The earlier analysis of around 600 of the donors excluded about 16 rarely observed V segments, including chromosome 9 orphons, because counts were too low. A later genetic analysis associated a missense DCLRE1C variant with V-gene and J-gene trimming of TCR beta chains, and an independent cohort replicated the association. In both the original and validation cohorts, the classifier was reported to diagnose cytomegalovirus status with high specificity and sensitivity. In a later analysis, more than 15,000 TCR beta sequences were associated with specific HLA alleles at a false discovery rate of 0.05. Some IMGT-functional V segments, including TRBV6-2 and TRBV6-3, could not be distinguished by the 87-base-pair reads and were therefore excluded. The study listed 150 to 200 TCR beta chains as associated with cytomegalovirus. Linkage disequilibrium might explain the correlated functional status among segregating V segments, but an unknown experimental factor could not be ruled out. A few of the identified cytomegalovirus-associated TCR beta chains were confirmed in vitro to be specific for cytomegalovirus antigens. The authors suggested that the approach could potentially be extended to other disease states and immunological phenotypes. Because some donors lacked HLA typing at each locus, the association tests relied only on the typed subset. Broadly in line with IMGT annotations, most TCR beta V segments showed up in productive rearrangements about 87% or about 30% of the time in an earlier analysis of around 600 of the donors. For the cohort, immune exposure information was limited to CMV serostatus. A further reported finding was that TCR beta sequences accurately predicted the HLA-A and HLA-B alleles for most subjects in the first cohort. Assigning TCR associations to individual alleles was difficult when HLA alleles, especially DR and DQ, strongly co-occurred. In a later analysis, most CMV-associated TCR beta chains were found to appear HLA-restricted, with HLA associations seemingly driven largely by CMV exposure. A group of highly shared sequence variants was considered likely to be a technical artifact of the sequencing pipeline. Across donors, most TCR sequences were observed very rarely, whereas some public TCRs were present in many individuals. A later analysis found that HLA-associated TCR beta chains were more clonally expanded and had lower generation probabilities than equally common non-associated chains. A later genetic analysis reported fewer N-insertions in productive TCRs among donors in an Asian-associated ancestry cluster than the approximately 670-donor mean.

The cohort was made up of 650 to 700 healthy bone marrow donors. All cohort members were sampled while nominally healthy, although unrecorded immune exposures were likely present. The donor tested CMV seropositive and was one of the 289 seropositive cohort members. A peripheral blood sample was collected from each donor, and TCR beta sequencing was performed on peripheral blood mononuclear cells. The Qiagen DNeasy Blood Extraction Kit was used to extract genomic DNA from the blood cell samples. Libraries were built with the immunoSEQ multiplex PCR assay. The multiplex PCR relied on a mix of 60 forward primers for TCR Vbeta segments and 13 reverse primers for TCR Jbeta segments. A multiplex PCR assay on genomic DNA amplified the CDR3 region of rearranged TCR beta genes. On the Illumina HiSeq System, the amplified TCR beta libraries were sequenced as 87-base-pair reads. The authors processed their data as follows. In a later analysis, tens of millions of unique TCR beta chains were counted across the approximately 640 repertoires, and about 9.9 million of these chains were shared by at least two donors. A nearest-neighbor algorithm error-corrected the raw reads and collapsed the reads into unique sequences, merging closely related sequences to remove PCR and sequencing errors. To assign V, D and J gene segments, CDR3 sequences were aligned to IMGT reference sequences. For a sequence to be retained, at least a six-nucleotide match to both a V gene segment and a J gene segment was required. Rearrangements were called productive when the CDR3 lacked stop codons and stayed in frame with V and J; all others were non-productive. Following IMGT convention, CDR3 was defined as the stretch from the second conserved V-encoded cysteine to the conserved J-encoded phenylalanine. The earlier analysis of 450 to 750 of the donors excluded any sequence lacking an unambiguous match to a single V gene segment. An earlier analysis of 587 of the donors classified V segments as functional when productive rearrangements were above 56.7% and as segregating when the standard deviation between donors was above 5%. A statistical classification framework was developed to diagnose cytomegalovirus status using the catalog of TCR beta chain sequences. In a later analysis, V and J genes were assigned by comparing TCR nucleotide sequences against IMGT/GENE-DB human TR gene sequences. A later analysis assigned CDR3 sequences and most-parsimonious VDJ recombination scenarios with the TCRdist pipeline. In a later analysis, every TCR beta chain was defined by the combination of its CDR3 amino acid sequence and its V-gene family, and reads without a unique V-gene family were dropped. In a later analysis, fewer than 600 highly shared, low-generation-probability nucleotide sequences were removed to address suspected cross-contamination and a sequencing artifact. In a later analysis, a clonal expansion index was calculated for each public chain from normalized within-repertoire ranks of inferred template counts. Generation probabilities in a later analysis came from a VDJ recombination model fitted to out-of-frame rearrangements, and those results were checked against IGoR. In a later analysis, TCR-TCR, TCR-HLA and TCR-CMV co-occurrence was scored with hypergeometric tests, and a repertoire-size bias correction was applied to TCR pairs. A later analysis estimated false discovery rates by permuting HLA or CMV assignments 20 times. A later analysis grouped co-occurring TCRs with DBSCAN, adding TCRdist sequence similarity when clustering within HLA-allele-positive subsets. Repertoires with fewer than 30,000 or more than 120,000 public chains were left out of co-occurrence clustering, as were a handful of repertoires with anomalous nucleotide sharing. As stored in TCRdb, this immuneACCESS dataset retains in-frame rearrangements with V and J assigned. A fraction of the clones does not appear; measured against another copy, unresolved V genes explain less than half of the discrepancy, and the remainder lacks a known reason. From that table come the V and J calls and clone size; the DNA was used to work out D and trimming. Across this sample there are 150,000 to 200,000 clones, with about three quarters seen only once. The ten largest make up 2% to 3% of the sample.

Trimming takes 5 bases off V and 4 bases off J; junction bases not matched to a gene: 11. CDR3 length: 16 amino acids, cysteine to phenylalanine. CDR3 DNA is the only sequence kept; it has 48 bases, read in frame from the first base. Reading the germline V gene gives CDR1 SGHRS and CDR2 YFSETQ. Comment on this clone: There is no known antigen for this receptor. No clone much larger than this one lies a single base away; base qualities are absent.

This sequence was found in a woman aged 40 to 50 in good health and CMV-seropositive. The specimen was PBMCs. Recombination linked TRBV5-1 to TRBJ1-4; TRBD1 matches 7 bases in the middle. The nucleotides are TGCGCCAGCAGTTCCATACCGGGACAGATTAATGAAAAACTGTTTTTT. Translated, it reads CASSSIPGQINEKLFF.